This is a list of T cell receptor beta chains from one sample in a study of radiotherapy plus CTLA-4 blockade in lung cancer. Sequenced by immunoSEQ multiplex PCR; TCRdb stores in-frame clones only, minus some. Of around 78,000 clones listed, about 78% were seen once; the top ten hold approximately 3.9%. The input for sequencing was peripheral blood, taken from a patient treated with radiotherapy plus ipilimumab. All receptors derive from a human donor with non-small cell lung cancer who had a partial response to radiotherapy plus ipilimumab. Some clones in this sample may be carry-over from other donors' samples. CDR3s include the opening cysteine and the closing phenylalanine or tryptophan. D genes are given only for firm matches. Clone sizes are given selectively: once, few, many, or a class where the clone is expanded.

d_call,j_call,v_call,clone_size,cdr3_aa,cdr3_nt
NA,TRBJ1-2,TRBV27,once,CASSSSGSLTNGYTF,TGTGCCAGCAGTTCCTCGGGATCTCTTACGAATGGCTACACCTTC
NA,TRBJ2-5,TRBV18,NA,CASSQNPGNYQETQYF,TGTGCCAGCTCACAGAACCCAGGGAACTACCAAGAGACCCAGTACTTC
TRBD2,TRBJ2-1,TRBV11-2,NA,CASSPGNGLAGVNNEQFF,TGTGCCAGCAGCCCAGGAAACGGACTAGCGGGAGTAAACAATGAGCAGTTCTTC
TRBD1,TRBJ1-3,TRBV7-6,NA,CASSLGDRAFGAHF,TGTGCCAGCAGCTTAGGGGACAGGGCGTTTGGAGCCCATTTT
NA,TRBJ2-5,TRBV5-5,NA,CASSWGTQETQYF,TGTGCCAGCAGCTGGGGGACACAAGAGACCCAGTACTTC
TRBD2,TRBJ2-5,TRBV5-1,once,CASSENGRGETQYF,TGCGCCAGCAGCGAAAACGGGAGGGGGGAGACCCAGTACTTC
TRBD1,TRBJ1-1,TRBV5-4,NA,CASSLGTGGAVKFVAFF,TGTGCCAGCAGCTTGGGTACAGGGGGCGCGGTAAAATTCGTAGCTTTCTTT
NA,TRBJ2-1,TRBV27,NA,CASSSGEVGNEQFF,TGTGCCAGCAGTTCAGGGGAAGTTGGCAATGAGCAGTTCTTC
NA,TRBJ1-2,TRBV5-1,NA,CASSLDGAGSYGYTF,TGCGCCAGCAGCTTGGATGGGGCAGGAAGCTATGGCTACACCTTC
NA,TRBJ2-7,TRBV28,NA,CASSSRVPYEQYF,TGTGCCAGCAGTTCACGGGTCCCCTACGAGCAGTACTTC
TRBD1,TRBJ2-7,TRBV7-8,NA,CASRSGGTGVHEQYF,TGTGCCAGCAGAAGTGGGGGGACAGGGGTCCACGAGCAGTACTTC
TRBD1,TRBJ2-5,TRBV7-6,NA,CASSLAGQGWETQYF,TGTGCCAGCAGCTTAGCTGGACAGGGTTGGGAGACCCAGTACTTC
TRBD2,TRBJ2-1,TRBV5-1,NA,CASSYSGSVGNEQFF,TGCGCCAGCAGCTATAGCGGGAGTGTTGGCAATGAGCAGTTCTTC
TRBD2,TRBJ2-3,TRBV7-9,NA,CASSLAGVDTQYF,TGTGCCAGCAGCCTGGCGGGGGTCGATACGCAGTATTTT
TRBD1,TRBJ1-2,TRBV30,NA,CAGLGTALGYTF,TGTGCCGGATTAGGGACAGCCCTTGGCTACACCTTC
NA,TRBJ2-1,TRBV5-1,NA,CASSIQGSSYNEQFF,TGCGCCAGCAGTATTCAGGGCAGCTCCTACAATGAGCAGTTCTTC
NA,TRBJ2-3,TRBV7-9,NA,CASSYDYSTDTQYF,TGTGCCAGCAGCTACGACTACTCCACAGATACGCAGTATTTT